This TCR beta chain was captured by sequencing in a study of CD8 T cells in ankylosing spondylitis. This clonotype occurred many times. Antigen specificity is unknown. 5'-RACE, quantitative and with molecular barcodes, yielded the TCR beta libraries. MiXCR, applied by TCRdb to the 5' RACE reads, yields one record per CDR3 protein. This table has about 460,000 distinct CDR3 sequences, under 5.5% appearing once. Whole-study findings and limits: It appeared that ankylosing spondylitis blood was characterized by a TCR beta motif of roughly 8 highly homologous variants. Clones linked to disease, bearing a CD8+ phenotype, were relatively rare in peripheral blood. Both synovial fluid and blood in reactive arthritis had previously been reported to carry some motif variants.

This CDR3 has 18 amino acids. Trimming took off 5 bases at V and 0 bases at J, with 17 bases between the two ends. Sequenced material: blood, either unsorted or a sorted T cell fraction (not recorded which). The sequence was collected from a male donor with ankylosing spondylitis. This chain uses TRBV12-3 or TRBV12-4 with TRBJ2-6; D may be TRBD1 (6 bases). CDR3 in amino acids: CASSPLGQLSSGANVLTF. CDR3 DNA: TGTGCCAGCAGTCCACTTGGACAGTTAAGCTCTGGGGCCAACGTCCTGACTTTC.